A selection of T cell receptor beta chains follows, all from one sample in a study of T-cell reconstitution after alpha-beta-depleted transplantation in children. TCRdb redid the calling of the PCR reads with MiXCR, one entry per CDR3 protein. Of under 750,000 distinct CDR3 sequences in the sample, approximately 22% were seen once. Material: PBMCs, mostly from graft donor cells, obtained 360 days after TCRalphabeta/CD19-depleted stem cell transplant. The receptor source for this set is a boy under three years old who had a stem cell transplant for acute myeloid leukemia, so the T cells may come from the graft donor. The CDR3 runs from the conserved cysteine through the conserved F or W. D genes are given only for firm matches. The listing skips clone size in some rows; elsewhere it reads once, few, many or a size class.

NA,NA,TRBV6-2/TRBV6-3,TRBJ2-6,CASSFWRVRTAFSGANVLTF,TGTGCCAGCAGTTTTTGGAGGGTACGAACTGCCTTCTCTGGGGCCAACGTCCTGACTTTC
NA,NA,TRBV6-5,TRBJ2-7,CASSWRQPSYEQYF,TGTGCCAGCAGTTGGAGACAGCCCTCCTACGAGCAGTACTTC
few,NA,TRBV20-1,TRBJ2-3,CSAYDRRHTDTQYF,TGCAGTGCTTACGACAGGAGACACACAGATACGCAGTATTTT
NA,NA,TRBV25-1,TRBJ1-1,CASSEASEGMNTEAFF,TGTGCCAGCAGTGAAGCTAGCGAGGGGATGAACACTGAAGCTTTCTTT
NA,TRBD1,TRBV6-2/TRBV6-3,TRBJ2-5,CASSYGATGGLFQETQYF,TGTGCCAGCAGTTACGGGGCCACAGGGGGCCTATTCCAAGAGACCCAGTACTTC
many,NA,TRBV6-5,TRBJ1-1,CASSRVNTEAFF,TGTGCCAGCAGTCGAGTTAACACTGAAGCTTTCTTT
NA,NA,TRBV27,TRBJ2-1,CASSLRGAFYNEQFF,TGTGCCAGCAGCTTGAGGGGGGCCTTCTACAATGAGCAGTTCTTC
many,TRBD1,TRBV20-1,TRBJ2-1,CSAGRDRVYNEQFF,TGCAGTGCCGGCCGGGACAGAGTCTACAATGAGCAGTTCTTC
many,NA,TRBV28,TRBJ1-4,CASSLLLGRTNEKLFF,TGTGCCAGCAGTTTATTACTAGGAAGAACTAATGAAAAACTGTTTTTT
once,NA,TRBV5-1,TRBJ1-1,CASSSIPKGEYTEAFF,TGCGCCAGCAGCTCCATTCCCAAGGGCGAGTACACTGAAGCTTTCTTT